This section outlines one T cell receptor (beta chain) sequence together with its context. Only a few counts were recorded for this clonotype. Its specific antigen is unknown. Base qualities were left out, and no much larger clone turns up one base away. The data originate from a study of response to subunit inactivated influenza vaccine (dated by TCRdb to between 2017 and 2018). Describing the broader study: To follow how T cells responded to a trivalent subunit inactivated influenza vaccine, the researchers relied on deep quantitative profiling of the T cell receptor repertoire.

For this chain, trimming is 2 bases at the V end and 3 bases at the J end, and the number of junction bases without a gene match is 2. The cysteine opens and the phenylalanine closes a CDR3 of 15 amino acids. CDR3 DNA is the only sequence kept; it has 45 bases, read in frame from the first base. The germline V gene sets CDR1 to ENHRY and CDR2 to SYGVKD. Overall study outcomes, separate from this receptor: According to the authors, only a limited number of new T cells may be recruited by each seasonal influenza vaccination.

The receptor library was made with RT-PCR. Data came from an Illumina HiSeq 2500. In TCRdb, the public reads were trimmed at Q25 with fastp and aligned with MiXCR, with productive beta chains retained. Each CDR3 protein gets just one entry, which takes the most common genes and DNA from the rows behind it. This sample lists some 800,000 distinct CDR3 sequences; 21% were detected once. The top ten constitute about 10% of the sample. The rearrangement combines TRBV10-3 with TRBJ2-1, with 9 bases aligning to TRBD1. The material sequenced was PBMCs from blood, taken approximately 5 days after vaccination. The sequence was collected from a man aged 50 to 60 who received an inactivated influenza vaccine. Donor details come from another sample of the same person, matched by shared clones. Here the CDR3 is given as CAISEGTGNYNEQFF. The base sequence is TGTGCCATCAGTGAGGGGACAGGGAACTACAATGAGCAGTTCTTC.